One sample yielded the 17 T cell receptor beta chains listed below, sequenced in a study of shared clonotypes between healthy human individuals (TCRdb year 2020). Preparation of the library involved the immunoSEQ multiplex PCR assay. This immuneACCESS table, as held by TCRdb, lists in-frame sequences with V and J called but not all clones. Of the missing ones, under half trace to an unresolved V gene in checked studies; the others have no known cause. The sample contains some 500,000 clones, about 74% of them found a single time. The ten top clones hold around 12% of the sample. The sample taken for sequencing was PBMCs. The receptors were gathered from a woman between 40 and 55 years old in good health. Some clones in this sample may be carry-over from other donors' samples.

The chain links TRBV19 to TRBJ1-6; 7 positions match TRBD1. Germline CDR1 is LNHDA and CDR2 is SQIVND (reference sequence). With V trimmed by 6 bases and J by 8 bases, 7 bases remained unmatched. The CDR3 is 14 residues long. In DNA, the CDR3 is TGTGCCAGTAGGATGGACAGGACCTATTCACCCCTCCACTTT. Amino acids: CASRMDRTYSPLHF.

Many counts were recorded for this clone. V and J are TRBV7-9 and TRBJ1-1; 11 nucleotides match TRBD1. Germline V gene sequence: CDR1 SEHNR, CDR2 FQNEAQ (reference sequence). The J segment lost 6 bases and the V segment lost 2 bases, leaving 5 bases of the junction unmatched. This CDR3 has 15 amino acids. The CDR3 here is CASSLFGTGGSEAFF. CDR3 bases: TGTGCCAGCAGCTTATTCGGGACAGGGGGTTCTGAAGCTTTCTTT.

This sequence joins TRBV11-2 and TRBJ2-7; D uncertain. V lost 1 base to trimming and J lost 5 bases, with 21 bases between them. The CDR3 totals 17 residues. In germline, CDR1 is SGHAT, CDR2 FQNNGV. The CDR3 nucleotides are TGTGCCAGCAGCTTAGTGTACCGGTCCCGTGTTTCCGACGAGCAGTACTTC. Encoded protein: CASSLVYRSRVSDEQYF.

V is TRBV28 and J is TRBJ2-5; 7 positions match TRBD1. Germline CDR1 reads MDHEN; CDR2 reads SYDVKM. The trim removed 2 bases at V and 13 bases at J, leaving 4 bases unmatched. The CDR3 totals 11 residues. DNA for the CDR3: TGTGCCAGCAGTTTACGGACAGGCTGGTACTTC. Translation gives CASSLRTGWYF.

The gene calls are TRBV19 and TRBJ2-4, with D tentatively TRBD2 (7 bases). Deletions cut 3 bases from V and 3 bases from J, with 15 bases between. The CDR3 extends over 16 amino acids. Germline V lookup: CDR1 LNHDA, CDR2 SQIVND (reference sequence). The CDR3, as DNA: TGTGCCAGTAGTATCTTCGGGGGGCGCGGCAAAAACATTCAGTACTTC. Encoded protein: CASSIFGGRGKNIQYF.

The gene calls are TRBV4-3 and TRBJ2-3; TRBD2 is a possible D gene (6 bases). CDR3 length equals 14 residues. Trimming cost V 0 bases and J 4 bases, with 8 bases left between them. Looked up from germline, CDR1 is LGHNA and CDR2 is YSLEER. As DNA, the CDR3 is TGCGCCAGCAGCCAAGAGCGGGGTCCAGATACGCAGTATTTT. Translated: CASSQERGPDTQYF.

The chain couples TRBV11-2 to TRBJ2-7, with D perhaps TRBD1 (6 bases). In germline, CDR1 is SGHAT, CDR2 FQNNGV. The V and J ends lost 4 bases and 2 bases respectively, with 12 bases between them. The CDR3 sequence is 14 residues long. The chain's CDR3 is CASSSNRVPYEQYF. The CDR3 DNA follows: TGTGCCAGCAGCTCGAACAGGGTTCCCTACGAGCAGTACTTC. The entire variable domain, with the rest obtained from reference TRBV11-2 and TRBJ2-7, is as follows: EAGVAQSPRYKIIEKRQSVAFWCNPISGHATLYWYQQILGQGPKLLIQFQNNGVVDDSQLPKDRFSAERLKGVDSTLKIQPAKLEDSAVYLCASSSNRVPYEQYFGPGTRLTVT.

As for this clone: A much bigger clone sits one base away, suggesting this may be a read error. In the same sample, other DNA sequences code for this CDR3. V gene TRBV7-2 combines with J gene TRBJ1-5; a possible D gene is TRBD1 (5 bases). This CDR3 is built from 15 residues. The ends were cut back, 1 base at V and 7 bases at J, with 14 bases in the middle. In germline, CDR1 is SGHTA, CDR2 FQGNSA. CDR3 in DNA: TGTGCCAGCAGCTTAGTTTGGGGCGAGGGACAGCCCCAGCATTTT. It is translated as CASSLVWGEGQPQHF.

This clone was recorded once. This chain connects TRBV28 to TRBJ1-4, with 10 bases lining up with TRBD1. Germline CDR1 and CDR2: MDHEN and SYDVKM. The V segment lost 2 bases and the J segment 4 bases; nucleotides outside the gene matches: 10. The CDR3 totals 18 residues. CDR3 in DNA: TGTGCCAGCAGTTTAGAGCGGGACAGGGGTCACGGTAATGAAAAACTGTTTTTT. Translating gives CASSLERDRGHGNEKLFF.

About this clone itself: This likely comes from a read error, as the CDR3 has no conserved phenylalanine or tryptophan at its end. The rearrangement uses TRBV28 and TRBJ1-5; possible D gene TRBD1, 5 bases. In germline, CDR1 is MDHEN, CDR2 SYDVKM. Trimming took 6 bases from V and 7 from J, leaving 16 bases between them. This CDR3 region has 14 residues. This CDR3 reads CASSEDGSGQPQHL. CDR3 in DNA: TGTGCCAGCAGCGAGGACGGGTCAGGGCAGCCCCAGCATTTG.

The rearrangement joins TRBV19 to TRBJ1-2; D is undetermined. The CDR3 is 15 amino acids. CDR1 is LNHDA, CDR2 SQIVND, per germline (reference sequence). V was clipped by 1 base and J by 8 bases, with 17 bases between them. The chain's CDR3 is CASSIGENTDLGYTF. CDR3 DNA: TGTGCCAGTAGTATAGGAGAGAACACCGACCTGGGCTACACCTTC.

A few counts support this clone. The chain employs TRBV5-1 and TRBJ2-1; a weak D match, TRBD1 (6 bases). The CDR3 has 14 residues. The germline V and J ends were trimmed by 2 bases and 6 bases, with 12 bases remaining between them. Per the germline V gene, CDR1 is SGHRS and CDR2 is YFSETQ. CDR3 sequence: CASSLQGSSNEQFF. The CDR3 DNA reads TGCGCCAGCAGCTTACAGGGTTCATCCAATGAGCAGTTCTTC.

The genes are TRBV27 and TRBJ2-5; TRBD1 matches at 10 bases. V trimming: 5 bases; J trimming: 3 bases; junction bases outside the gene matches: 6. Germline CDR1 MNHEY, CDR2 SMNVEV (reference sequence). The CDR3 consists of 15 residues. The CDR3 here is CASSASGTGEETQYF. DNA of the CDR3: TGTGCCAGCAGTGCCTCCGGGACAGGGGAAGAGACCCAGTACTTC.

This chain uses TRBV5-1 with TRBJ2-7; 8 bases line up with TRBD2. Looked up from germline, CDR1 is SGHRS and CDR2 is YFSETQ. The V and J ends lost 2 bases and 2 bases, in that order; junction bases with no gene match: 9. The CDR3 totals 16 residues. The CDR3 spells CASSFSPGLGTYEQYF. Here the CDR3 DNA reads TGCGCCAGCAGCTTTTCTCCGGGACTAGGAACCTACGAGCAGTACTTC.

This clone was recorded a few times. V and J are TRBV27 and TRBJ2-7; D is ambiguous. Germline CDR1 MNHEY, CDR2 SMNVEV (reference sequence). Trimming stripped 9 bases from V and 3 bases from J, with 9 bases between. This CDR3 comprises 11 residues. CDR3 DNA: TGTGCCAGATGTCGCAGCTACGAGCAGTACTTC. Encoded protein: CARCRSYEQYF.

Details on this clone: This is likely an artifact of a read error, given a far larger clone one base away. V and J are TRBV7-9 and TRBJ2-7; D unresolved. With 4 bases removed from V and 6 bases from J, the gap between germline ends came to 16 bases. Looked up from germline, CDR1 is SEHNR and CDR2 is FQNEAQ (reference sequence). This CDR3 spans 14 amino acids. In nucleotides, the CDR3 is TGTGCCAGCAGCTACCGAGCTCAGAGTTGCGAGCAGTACTTC. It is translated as CASSYRAQSCEQYF.

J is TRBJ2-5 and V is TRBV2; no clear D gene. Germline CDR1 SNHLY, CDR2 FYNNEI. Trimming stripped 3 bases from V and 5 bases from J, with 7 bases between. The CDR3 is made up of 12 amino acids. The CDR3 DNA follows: TGTGCCAGCAGTGAGGTCGGTGAGACCCAGTACTTC. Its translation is CASSEVGETQYF.